Shown below are 2 T cell receptor beta chains from a single sample sequenced in a study. Using its own MiXCR run on the RT-PCR reads, TCRdb lists one record per CDR3 protein. This table holds more than 600,000 distinct CDR3 sequences, approximately 14% found once. Sequenced: memory CD4+ T cells from blood. The receptors were gathered from a female donor in good health, serving as a healthy control.

This clonotype occurred a few times. DNA of the CDR3: TGTGCCTGGAGACTAGCGGGAATCTACAATGAGCAGTTCTTC. It codes for CAWRLAGIYNEQFF. The chain joins TRBV30 to TRBJ2-1, with TRBD2 identical over 10 bases. J gave up 3 bases and V 3 bases, and 2 bases lay outside the gene matches. The length of the CDR3 is 14 residues. Germline-derived CDR1 and CDR2 are GTSNPN and SVGIG (reference sequence).

This clonotype was seen only a few times. The chain has TRBV24-1 and TRBJ2-2; 7 bases are a match to TRBD1. Losses at the gene ends were 9 bases for V and 0 bases for J; bases not matched to a gene: 6. Germline V gene data show CDR1 as KGHDR and CDR2 as SFDVKD. The CDR3 contains 15 residues. CDR3 coding DNA: TGTGCCACCGCAGGGACAGCTCCGAACACCGGGGAGCTGTTTTTT. Translating gives CATAGTAPNTGELFF.